These T cell receptor beta chains were read from a single sample in a study of regulatory T cells in long-lasting Graves disease. A single record per CDR3 protein comes from TCRdb applying MiXCR to the multiplex PCR reads. The sample holds hundreds of thousands of distinct CDR3 sequences; around 20% are singletons and the top ten take 25% to 30%. The source material was peripheral blood mononuclear cells (PBMCs), sampled when the disease was refractory, from a patient treated with antithyroid drugs. All receptors come from a female donor with Graves disease. CDR3s include the opening cysteine and the closing phenylalanine or tryptophan. Each record gives: J gene, V gene, D gene, clone size, CDR3 protein, CDR3 DNA. D genes are given only for firm matches. Expanded clones get a size class; other rows say once, few or many, or leave the size out.

TRBJ1-3,TRBV6-1,.,.,CASSDWEFSGNTIYF,TGTGCCAGCAGTGATTGGGAGTTCTCTGGAAACACCATATATTTT
TRBJ2-6,TRBV11-2,.,few,CASSLPRWGAGGANVLTF,TGTGCCAGCAGCTTACCTCGCTGGGGGGCGGGCGGGGCCAACGTCCTGACTTTC
TRBJ2-7,TRBV5-6,.,once,CASSHAPYRPSYEQYF,TGTGCCAGCAGCCACGCGCCCTACAGACCCTCCTACGAGCAGTACTTC
TRBJ2-2,TRBV5-1,.,.,CASSFGLQAAGELFF,TGCGCCAGCAGCTTTGGACTACAAGCCGCCGGGGAGCTGTTTTTT
TRBJ1-1,TRBV7-9,.,.,CASSLNWESRYEAFF,TGTGCCAGCAGCTTAAACTGGGAGAGCCGCTACGAAGCTTTCTTT
TRBJ1-3,TRBV7-9,TRBD1,.,CASRATGDLSGNTIYF,TGTGCCAGCAGGGCGACAGGGGATCTCTCTGGAAACACCATATATTTT
TRBJ2-2,TRBV28,.,many,CASSLYGGGTGELFF,TGTGCCAGCAGTTTATACGGGGGCGGCACCGGGGAGCTGTTTTTT
TRBJ2-2,TRBV27,TRBD1,few,CASSFVGTGRTGELFF,TGTGCCAGCAGTTTTGTAGGGACAGGGCGAACCGGGGAGCTGTTTTTT
TRBJ2-7,TRBV10-2,TRBD1,.,CASSSDRGDNEQYF,TGCGCCAGCAGTTCCGACAGGGGGGACAACGAGCAGTACTTC
TRBJ2-7,TRBV28,.,many,CASNPRDHYEQYF,TGTGCCAGCAACCCCCGGGACCATTACGAGCAGTACTTC
TRBJ1-2,TRBV6-1,.,many,CASSPTQGNYGYTF,TGTGCCAGCAGTCCAACGCAGGGGAACTATGGCTACACCTTC
TRBJ2-7,TRBV29-1,TRBD2,few,CSVHRQPRFLAGSYEQYF,TGCAGCGTCCATAGACAGCCTAGGTTTCTAGCGGGCTCCTACGAGCAGTACTTC
TRBJ1-3,TRBV12-3/TRBV12-4,TRBD1,few,CASSLASRRQGVRNTIYF,TGTGCCAGCAGTTTAGCGAGTAGAAGACAGGGTGTTCGGAACACCATATATTTT
TRBJ1-2,TRBV3-1,.,.,CASSQETYTGYTF,TGTGCCAGCAGCCAAGAAACCTATACTGGCTACACCTTC
TRBJ1-1,TRBV20-1,.,.,CSADRAEGFLAEAFF,TGCAGTGCTGACCGGGCTGAGGGGTTTCTCGCTGAAGCTTTCTTT
TRBJ2-7,TRBV20-1,.,few,CSAKGGFYEQYF,TGCAGTGCAAAGGGGGGGTTCTACGAGCAGTACTTC
TRBJ1-4,TRBV28,.,many,CASSSKHDPNEKLFF,TGTGCCAGCAGTTCCAAACACGACCCTAATGAAAAACTGTTTTTT
TRBJ1-6,TRBV7-2,.,many,CASSSGAGDNSPLHF,TGTGCCAGCAGCTCCGGGGCCGGGGATAATTCACCCCTCCACTTT
TRBJ2-2,TRBV3-1,.,many,CASNRQSNTGELFF,TGTGCCAGCAACAGACAGTCGAACACCGGGGAGCTGTTTTTT
TRBJ1-6,TRBV7-2,.,many,CASSSQPPRQTTPFLSSYNSPLHF,TGTGCCAGCAGCTCTCAGCCACCCCGACAGACGACCCCGTTCCTAAGCTCCTATAATTCACCCCTCCACTTT
TRBJ2-7,TRBV5-1,.,once,CASSLEGTRLEQYF,TGCGCCAGCAGCTTGGAAGGGACCAGGCTCGAGCAGTACTTC
TRBJ1-4,TRBV12-3/TRBV12-4,TRBD1,.,CASSLDGAGGRNEKLFF,TGTGCCAGCAGTTTAGACGGGGCAGGGGGCAGAAATGAAAAACTGTTTTTT
TRBJ1-1,TRBV29-1,.,.,CSVEEGSGTEAFF,TGCAGCGTTGAAGAGGGGTCAGGGACTGAAGCTTTCTTT
TRBJ1-2,TRBV2,.,many,CASSVNLWAASNYGYTF,TGTGCCAGCAGTGTCAATCTCTGGGCAGCTTCTAACTATGGCTACACCTTC
TRBJ1-5,TRBV2,.,many,CASLSETGHQPQHF,TGTGCCAGCCTCTCCGAGACAGGCCATCAGCCCCAGCATTTT
TRBJ1-5,TRBV20-1,.,many,CSARDLLENQPQHF,TGCAGTGCTAGAGACTTGTTGGAGAATCAGCCCCAGCATTTT
TRBJ1-4,TRBV9,.,few,CASSVEGRAGEKLFF,TGTGCCAGCAGCGTAGAGGGTCGGGCTGGTGAAAAACTGTTTTTT
TRBJ2-7,TRBV7-9,.,few,CASSLIGQNYEQYF,TGTGCCAGCAGCTTAATCGGCCAGAACTACGAGCAGTACTTC
TRBJ2-7,TRBV4-1,.,.,CASSQPGQRGEQYF,TGCGCCAGCAGCCAGCCGGGACAACGGGGCGAGCAGTACTTC
TRBJ1-2,TRBV28,.,many,CASSRSGVGYGYTF,TGTGCCAGCAGTAGGTCAGGGGTAGGCTATGGCTACACCTTC
TRBJ2-5,TRBV29-1,.,many,CSVVKGAQETQYF,TGCAGCGTTGTAAAAGGGGCCCAAGAGACCCAGTACTTC
TRBJ1-2,TRBV11-2,.,many,CASSLTFRDYGYTF,TGTGCCAGCAGCCTAACTTTTAGGGACTATGGCTACACCTTC
TRBJ1-2,TRBV20-1,.,many,CSASPARRSNYGYTF,TGCAGTGCTAGCCCCGCTCGACGGTCTAACTATGGCTACACCTTC
TRBJ2-7,TRBV20-1,TRBD2,few,CSARKFRGNSGSEQYF,TGCAGTGCTAGAAAATTTAGGGGGAATAGCGGGAGCGAGCAGTACTTC
TRBJ1-2,TRBV2,.,many,CASRQTVFGYGYTF,TGTGCCAGCAGGCAGACAGTTTTCGGCTATGGCTACACCTTC
TRBJ1-2,TRBV12-3/TRBV12-4,.,many,CASSFNRDYGYTF,TGTGCCAGCAGTTTTAACAGGGACTATGGCTACACCTTC
TRBJ1-2,TRBV2,TRBD1,many,CASTQIPGQRDYGYTF,TGTGCCAGCACCCAGATTCCGGGACAGCGAGACTATGGCTACACCTTC
TRBJ1-5,TRBV28,.,many,CASSPLWAGDPNQPQHF,TGTGCCAGCAGCCCCCTATGGGCAGGGGACCCCAATCAGCCCCAGCATTTT
TRBJ2-7,TRBV6-1,.,many,CASIQFLDALVQYF,TGTGCCAGCATCCAATTCCTGGACGCCTTAGTGCAGTACTTC
TRBJ2-1,TRBV2,TRBD2,many,CARSGSGNEQFF,TGTGCCAGAAGCGGGAGTGGAAATGAGCAGTTCTTC
TRBJ2-7,TRBV13,.,many,CASSLGAGREQYF,TGTGCCAGCAGCTTAGGCGCGGGACGCGAGCAGTACTTC
TRBJ2-4,TRBV7-9,TRBD2,.,CASSLPSGSWNIQYF,TGTGCCAGCAGCTTACCTAGCGGGAGCTGGAACATTCAGTACTTC
TRBJ2-2,TRBV24-1,TRBD2,many,CATSDFWREYSNTGELFF,TGTGCCACCAGTGATTTTTGGCGGGAGTACTCGAACACCGGGGAGCTGTTTTTT
TRBJ1-1,TRBV5-1,TRBD1,many,CASSLTGGKAEAFF,TGCGCCAGCAGCTTGACAGGGGGGAAGGCTGAAGCTTTCTTT
TRBJ2-6,TRBV28,TRBD1,many,CASRVRQGRDAGANVLTF,TGTGCCAGCAGGGTAAGACAGGGGAGAGACGCTGGGGCCAACGTCCTGACTTTC
TRBJ1-1,TRBV6-1,.,few,CASSTSPLNTEAFF,TGTGCCAGCAGCACCTCTCCATTGAACACTGAAGCTTTCTTT
TRBJ2-5,TRBV24-1,TRBD1,.,CATSDPGTGQETQYF,TGTGCCACCAGTGACCCCGGGACAGGGCAAGAGACCCAGTACTTC
TRBJ1-2,TRBV28,.,many,CASSLAGEWDGYTF,TGTGCCAGCAGTTTGGCCGGGGAGTGGGATGGCTACACCTTC
TRBJ1-5,TRBV2,.,.,CASSISRAPQPQHF,TGTGCCAGCAGTATTAGCAGGGCCCCACAGCCCCAGCATTTT
TRBJ2-7,TRBV6-1,.,.,CASSVVDEQYF,TGTGCCAGCTCGGTCGTAGACGAGCAGTACTTC
TRBJ2-7,TRBV12-3/TRBV12-4,.,many,CASSPQGGSYEQYF,TGTGCCAGCAGTCCACAGGGTGGTTCCTACGAGCAGTACTTC
TRBJ1-1,TRBV20-1,.,.,CTRNRNTEAFF,TGCACCCGGAACCGGAACACTGAAGCTTTCTTT
TRBJ2-4,TRBV9,.,few,CASSPGGSGKNIQYF,TGTGCCAGCAGCCCAGGGGGGAGCGGCAAAAACATTCAGTACTTC
TRBJ2-5,TRBV4-2,TRBD1,few,CASSPQGAVQETQYF,TGTGCCAGCAGCCCACAGGGGGCGGTCCAAGAGACCCAGTACTTC
TRBJ1-6,TRBV6-1,TRBD1,few,CASSRDSSYNSPLHF,TGTGCCAGCAGCCGGGACAGCTCCTATAATTCACCCCTCCACTTT
TRBJ2-5,TRBV10-3,TRBD1,many,CAISGAGGLETQYF,TGTGCCATCAGTGGGGCAGGGGGCCTAGAGACCCAGTACTTC
TRBJ2-7,TRBV12-3/TRBV12-4,TRBD1,few,CASSPYTGQVPYEQYF,TGTGCCAGCAGTCCCTACACGGGACAGGTCCCCTACGAGCAGTACTTC
TRBJ2-7,TRBV2,TRBD1,.,CASGPRDRGYEQYF,TGTGCCAGCGGGCCCCGGGACAGGGGATACGAGCAGTACTTC